The 30 T cell receptor beta chains listed next were all sequenced from one sample in a study of post-analysis software for immune sequencing data. Tagging with unique molecular identifiers was a feature of the TCR beta cDNA libraries. MiXCR, run by TCRdb on the PCR reads, gives a single entry per CDR3 protein. Found here are some 690,000 distinct CDR3 sequences, 25% to 30% of them singletons; the top ten hold 0.55% to 0.65%. Findings and limits, study-wide: Several TRBV segments (TRBV5-6, TRBV5-1 and TRBV20-1 among them) occurred more frequently in patients than in controls.

These receptors have no identified antigens. The sequencing sample was made of blood. These receptors were collected from a girl between 5 and 17 years old with multiple sclerosis.

The chain combines TRBV6-2 or TRBV6-3 with TRBJ1-2; 7 bases are a match to TRBD1. CDR3 length: 15 residues. Losses at the gene ends were 0 bases for V and 6 bases for J; bases not matched to a gene: 7. Germline CDR1 reads MNHEY; CDR2 reads SVGEGT. In nucleotides, the CDR3 is TGTGCCAGCAGTTACTCCGGACAGGTTCTGGATGGCTACACCTTC. Translated, it gives CASSYSGQVLDGYTF.

This clonotype has only a few counts. The chain recombines TRBV6-1 with TRBJ2-1, with D uncertain. The ends were cut back, 8 bases at V and 10 bases at J, with 6 bases in the middle. This CDR3 has 9 amino acids. Germline assignment: CDR1 MNHNS and CDR2 SASEGT. The CDR3 spells CASGSEQFF. The CDR3 coding sequence is TGTGCCAGCGGCTCAGAGCAGTTCTTC.

This rearrangement joins TRBV9 to TRBJ1-1; the D gene is possibly TRBD1 (5 bases). Trimming stripped 0 bases from V and 7 bases from J, with 10 bases between. The germline V gene encodes CDR1 SGDLS and CDR2 YYNGEE. This CDR3 region has 13 residues. CDR3 amino acids: CASSVGGPSEAFF. The CDR3 DNA follows: TGTGCCAGCAGCGTAGGGGGACCGAGTGAAGCTTTCTTT.

The gene calls are TRBV5-1 and TRBJ1-1; 11 nucleotides line up with TRBD1. The trim removed 4 bases at V and 5 bases at J, leaving 10 bases unmatched. Per germline, CDR1 SGHRS and CDR2 YFSETQ. The CDR3 contains 16 residues. The chain's CDR3 is CASSGQGAKKGTEAFF. The CDR3 nucleotides read TGCGCCAGCAGCGGACAGGGGGCCAAAAAGGGGACTGAAGCTTTCTTT.

This clonotype was detected a few times. This chain uses TRBV7-9 with TRBJ2-1, with 7 bases lining up with TRBD1. In germline, CDR1 is SEHNR, CDR2 FQNEAQ (reference sequence). The CDR3 sequence is 16 residues long. The V and J ends lost 0 bases and 9 bases, in that order; junction bases with no gene match: 11. CDR3: CASSLASPSGGGEQFF. In DNA, the CDR3 is TGTGCCAGCAGCTTAGCGAGTCCATCAGGGGGTGGTGAGCAGTTCTTC.

This chain connects TRBV10-3 to TRBJ1-2; tentatively, D is TRBD1 (6 bases). Germline V gene lookup returns CDR1 ENHRY and CDR2 SYGVKD. CDR3 length: 11 residues. CDR3 loop: CASQGPYGYTF. The DNA for the CDR3 is TGTGCTTCACAGGGTCCCTATGGCTACACCTTC.

CDR3 nucleotides: TGTGCCAGCAGCTTGATCCAGTTAGAGACCCAGTACTTC. Encoded protein: CASSLIQLETQYF. This chain joins TRBV7-2 and TRBJ2-5; D gene uncertain. The germline V gene encodes CDR1 SGHTA and CDR2 FQGNSA. Trimming removed 3 bases from V and 4 bases from J, with 9 bases in between. The CDR3 contains 13 residues.

V is TRBV11-3 and J is TRBJ2-3, with D hard to call. The CDR3 is made up of 13 amino acids. V was pared by 3 bases and J by 4 bases, with 8 bases between. Germline V gene sequence: CDR1 SGHNT, CDR2 YENEEA. The CDR3 sequence is CASSFRRSDTQYF. The CDR3 nucleotides are TGTGCCAGCAGCTTTCGACGGTCAGATACGCAGTATTTT.

This clonotype was observed a few times. The chain employs TRBV20-1 and TRBJ2-5; perhaps TRBD2 as D (7 bases). The germline V and J ends were trimmed by 6 bases and 5 bases, with 19 bases remaining between them. Germline V gene data show CDR1 as DFQATT and CDR2 as SNEGSKA (reference sequence). CDR3 length: 14 residues. The CDR3 coding sequence is TGCAGTGCCCCCCCGGGGGGCGATTCGGAGACCCAGTACTTC. The encoded protein is CSAPPGGDSETQYF.

This clonotype was seen at least ten times. The J gene is TRBJ2-5, the V gene TRBV7-2, with a weak D call TRBD1 (5 bases). This CDR3 is 15 amino acids long. The V and J ends lost 2 bases and 5 bases respectively, with 15 bases between them. CDR1 SGHTA and CDR2 FQGNSA come from the germline V gene. DNA for the CDR3: TGTGCCAGCAGCTTATCGACAGTAGGAGTGGAGACCCAGTACTTC. It codes for CASSLSTVGVETQYF. Looking up the rest from reference TRBV7-2 and TRBJ2-5 gives the full variable domain: GAGVSQSPSNKVTEKGKDVELRCDPISGHTALYWYRQSLGQGLEFLIYFQGNSAPDKSGLPSDRFSAERTGGSVSTLTIQRTQQEDSAVYLCASSLSTVGVETQYFGPGTRLLVL.

This chain uses TRBV12-3 or TRBV12-4 with TRBJ2-4, with D possibly being TRBD2 (5 bases). CDR3 length: 15 residues. Between the trimmed V and J ends, which lost 4 bases and 1 base, there was a span of 11 bases. In DNA, the CDR3 is TGTGCCAGCAGTTCCTGGGGAGAGGCCAAAAACATTCAGTACTTC. Translated: CASSSWGEAKNIQYF.

This clonotype was detected once. This chain links TRBV7-2 with TRBJ2-1; the D gene is possibly TRBD2 (6 bases). Germline CDR1 is SGHTA and CDR2 is FQGNSA. This CDR3 comprises 12 residues. V lost 5 bases and J lost 12, with 14 bases in between. For the CDR3, the DNA is TGTGCCAGCAGCCCCGACGGGAGCCGGCAGTTCTTC. This translates into CASSPDGSRQFF.

The chain uses TRBV18 and TRBJ1-2; D uncertain. Per the germline V gene, CDR1 is KGHSH and CDR2 is LQKENI. Trimming stripped 0 bases from V and 3 bases from J, with 20 bases between. This CDR3 is 18 amino acids long. CDR3 residues: CASSPPLGAEPSYYGYTF. Written as DNA, the CDR3 is TGTGCCAGCTCACCACCGTTAGGCGCCGAGCCTTCTTACTATGGCTACACCTTC.

The chain is built from TRBV12-3 or TRBV12-4 and TRBJ2-2, with TRBD1 matching 8 bases. CDR3 length equals 17 residues. Trimming cost V 6 bases and J 7 bases; bases outside gene matches: 16. DNA for the CDR3: TGTGCCAGCAGCCCGGACAGGGTGGTGCAGAAGGGCGGGGAGCTGTTTTTT. It specifies CASSPDRVVQKGGELFF.

About this clonotype: The junction and the germline gene differ at one end; a read error may be behind it. CDR3 DNA: TGTGCCAGCAGTTGGCTAGCGGGTAGCACAGATATGCAGTATTTT. Encoded protein: CASSWLAGSTDMQYF. The chain employs TRBV27 and TRBJ2-3; TRBD2 matches 8 bases. The CDR3 loop spans 15 amino acids. Germline-derived CDR1 and CDR2 are MNHEY and SMNVEV (reference sequence).

This chain connects TRBV9 to TRBJ1-2, with D possibly matching TRBD1 (6 bases). V lost 0 bases and J lost 3, with 12 bases in between. Germline V gene data show CDR1 as SGDLS and CDR2 as YYNGEE. CDR3 length: 15 residues. CDR3 loop: CASSVAGEGDYGYTF. In nucleotides, the CDR3 is TGTGCCAGCAGCGTAGCAGGGGAAGGGGACTATGGCTACACCTTC. Variable domain in full (rest from reference TRBV9 and TRBJ1-2): DSGVTQTPKHLITATGQRVTLRCSPRSGDLSVYWYQQSLDQGLQFLIQYYNGEERAKGNILERFSAQQFPDLHSELNLSSLELGDSALYFCASSVAGEGDYGYTFGSGTRLTVV.

This clonotype has just a few counts. The rearrangement links TRBV6-5 to TRBJ2-1; the D gene could be TRBD1 or TRBD2 (6 bases each). The CDR3 length is 15 residues. V lost 0 bases and J 8 bases, leaving 14 bases between the germline ends. The germline CDR1 and CDR2 sequences are MNHEY and SVGAGI. CDR3 residues: CASSYSGGVYYEQFF. The CDR3 nucleotides read TGTGCCAGCAGTTACTCGGGGGGCGTATATTATGAGCAGTTCTTC.

V usage is TRBV9 and J usage is TRBJ2-1, with 9 bases that match TRBD2. Looked up from germline, CDR1 is SGDLS and CDR2 is YYNGEE. The CDR3 loop spans 16 amino acids. With 0 bases clipped from V and 4 bases from J, the junction kept 5 bases outside the gene matches. CDR3 residues: CASSVATSGPYNEQFF. CDR3 DNA: TGTGCCAGCAGCGTAGCTACTAGCGGGCCTTACAATGAGCAGTTCTTC.

The genes are TRBV20-1 and TRBJ2-1, with 8 nucleotides matching TRBD2. Losses at the gene ends were 3 bases for V and 7 bases for J; bases not matched to a gene: 14. Germline loops: CDR1 DFQATT, CDR2 SNEGSKA (reference sequence). This CDR3 contains 16 residues. The CDR3, as DNA: TGCAGTGCTAGTGTCTCGTGGCGGGGGGACCCAAATGAGCAGTTCTTC. Its translation is CSASVSWRGDPNEQFF.

The chain is built from TRBV10-3 and TRBJ1-6; D gene ambiguous. The V end lost 3 bases, the J end lost 0 bases, and 3 bases lay between the germline ends. The CDR3 length is 14 residues. The germline V gene encodes CDR1 ENHRY and CDR2 SYGVKD. Written as DNA, the CDR3 is TGTGCCATCAGTGACCCCTCCTATAATTCACCCCTCCACTTT. Translation gives CAISDPSYNSPLHF.

The rearrangement uses TRBV5-1 and TRBJ2-3; TRBD2 agrees at 8 bases. The CDR3 has 15 residues. The germline V gene has CDR1 SGHRS and CDR2 YFSETQ. V was clipped by 4 bases and J by 2 bases; unmatched bases: 6. CDR3 bases: TGCGCCAGCAGCCGCTCGGGGGGGCTCACAGATACGCAGTATTTT. This translates into CASSRSGGLTDTQYF.

This clonotype was counted only a few times. The V call is TRBV7-8, the J call TRBJ2-1; 9 bases match TRBD1. The CDR3 consists of 15 residues. Germline CDR1 is SGHVS and CDR2 is FQNEAQ. The ends lost 5 bases at V and 4 bases at J; junction bases unmatched: 6. For the CDR3, the DNA is TGTGCCAGCAGCGATACGGGACAGGGTTACAATGAGCAGTTCTTC. Amino acid sequence: CASSDTGQGYNEQFF.

This clonotype was picked up a small number of times. V usage is TRBV5-1 and J usage is TRBJ2-3; D might be TRBD1 (6 bases). The CDR3 contains 15 residues. Germline V gene sequence: CDR1 SGHRS, CDR2 YFSETQ. Trimming removed 3 bases at V and 0 bases at J, with 11 bases between. The CDR3 is CASSSQGYSTDTQYF. In nucleotides, the CDR3 is TGCGCCAGCAGCTCACAGGGATATAGCACAGATACGCAGTATTTT.

A note on this clonotype: A read error may account for a junction end that differs from germline. The chain uses TRBV7-9 and TRBJ2-7, with D unresolved. In germline, CDR1 is SEHNR, CDR2 FQNEAQ (reference sequence). The CDR3 runs to 12 residues. The CDR3 spells CASSLVHYGQYF. CDR3 nucleotide sequence: TGTGCCAGCAGCTTAGTCCACTACGGGCAGTACTTC.

The gene calls are TRBV20-1 and TRBJ1-2; 7 positions agree with TRBD1. This CDR3 is built from 18 residues. Losses at the gene ends were 0 bases for V and 0 bases for J; bases not matched to a gene: 13. Germline V lookup: CDR1 DFQATT, CDR2 SNEGSKA (reference sequence). The CDR3 here is CSARDLQQGVLANYGYTF. The CDR3 DNA sequence: TGCAGTGCTAGAGATTTGCAGCAGGGGGTTCTAGCTAACTATGGCTACACCTTC.

The V call is TRBV20-1, the J call TRBJ2-1, with 10 bases matching TRBD2. CDR3 size: 14 residues. Germline V lookup: CDR1 DFQATT, CDR2 SNEGSKA (reference sequence). V trimming: 5 bases; J trimming: 8 bases; junction bases outside the gene matches: 9. As DNA, the CDR3 is TGCAGTGCTTGTAAGACTAGCGGGTACGATGAGCAGTTCTTC. Translating gives CSACKTSGYDEQFF.

This clonotype was seen a handful of times. The chain combines TRBV20-1 with TRBJ2-7, with TRBD2 matching 9 bases. The CDR3 contains 16 residues. Germline CDR1 reads DFQATT; CDR2 reads SNEGSKA (reference sequence). The J segment lost 3 bases and the V segment lost 2 bases, leaving 11 bases of the junction unmatched. CDR3 DNA sequence: TGCAGTGCTAGACTTCGCGGCGGGAGGGCTCTCTACGAGCAGTACTTC. Its translation is CSARLRGGRALYEQYF.

This clonotype appeared many times. This sequence joins TRBV4-3 and TRBJ2-7; D might be TRBD1 (6 bases). The germline V and J ends were trimmed by 1 base and 3 bases, with 7 bases remaining between them. The CDR3 consists of 13 residues. Per the germline V gene, CDR1 is LGHNA and CDR2 is YSLEER. CDR3 sequence reads: CASSQAQGYEQYF. DNA of the CDR3: TGCGCCAGCAGCCAAGCACAGGGCTACGAGCAGTACTTC.

For this clonotype: Given the absence of the conserved phenylalanine or tryptophan at the CDR3 end, a read error is likely. The V and J genes are TRBV7-2 and TRBJ2-5; D may be TRBD1 or TRBD2 (5 bases each). Judging by the DNA end, TRBJ2-7 fits better; the J call may be wrong. Germline V gene lookup returns CDR1 SGHTA and CDR2 FQGNSA. This CDR3 has 15 amino acids. DNA of the CDR3: TGTGCCAGCAGCTTAGGACCGGGACCCCAGTACGAGCAGTACTAC. Protein: CASSLGPGPQYEQYY.

This clonotype was counted only a few times. The chain joins TRBV21-1 to TRBJ2-7; TRBD2, the table's D call, was not compared with the DNA. TRBV21-1 is labeled a pseudogene. CDR3 length: 18 amino acids. CDR3 amino acids: CASSTPHSHTLTTNEQYF. The CDR3 DNA follows: TGTGCCAGCAGCACTCCGCACTCCCACACTCTTACGACCAACGAGCAGTACTTC.